The text below deals with one TCR beta chain. In germline, CDR1 is LGHDT, CDR2 YNNKEL (reference sequence). The CDR3 is 13 amino acids. V lost 6 bases, J lost 7 bases, and 5 bases stayed unmatched. The data were obtained in a study of blood T cell repertoires in COVID-19. Overall study: COVID-19 samples, acute and convalescent, were from the United States, Italy and Spain.

Clinical histories supplied by participants themselves formed the basis of cohort assignment. Assay: immunoSEQ multiplex PCR; the TCRdb copy retains only in-frame clones and omits some. The table lists hundreds of thousands of clones, 90% of them singletons. Sequences were obtained from PBMCs or T cells enriched from blood (not recorded which). The receptor comes from a woman aged 18 to 35 with acute COVID-19. V gene TRBV3-1 (or the pseudogene TRBV3-2) combines with J gene TRBJ2-2; 7 positions agree with TRBD1. The DNA for the CDR3 is TGTGCCAGCAGTCGACAGGGTCTCGGGGAGCTGTTTTTT. Its translation: CASSRQGLGELFF.